The 5 T cell receptor beta chains reported below all come from one sample, sequenced in a study of identifying expanded T cells in peripheral blood. The repertoire was sequenced with immunoSEQ multiplex PCR; TCRdb's copy has only in-frame clones and lacks some. The sample has roughly 130,000 clones, 75% to 90% seen once. The sequencing input was blood. These receptors all stem from a person between 18 and 75 years old in good health.

The V gene is TRBV19, the J gene TRBJ2-2; TRBD1 agrees at 8 bases. This CDR3 contains 15 residues. The V gene's germline CDR1 is LNHDA and CDR2 SQIVND (reference sequence). V was pared by 5 bases and J by 5 bases, with 7 bases of the junction left unmatched. The CDR3 spells CASSDPGQETGELFF. CDR3 DNA sequence: TGTGCCAGTAGTGACCCGGGACAGGAGACCGGGGAGCTGTTTTTT. The complete variable domain, with remaining parts taken from reference TRBV19 and TRBJ2-2, reads DGGITQSPKYLFRKEGQNVTLSCEQNLNHDAMYWYRQDPGQGLRLIYYSQIVNDFQKGDIAEGYSVSREKKESFPLTVTSAQKNPTAFYLCASSDPGQETGELFFGEGSRLTVL.

This chain links TRBV9 with TRBJ2-7; D is unclear. The CDR3 totals 15 residues. V was clipped by 4 bases and J by 2 bases, with 16 bases between them. Germline V CDR1 and CDR2: SGDLS, YYNGEE. CDR3 DNA sequence: TGTGCCAGCAGCCCAAGGACGGCTAAAACCTACGAGCAGTACTTC. This encodes CASSPRTAKTYEQYF.

The chain couples TRBV21-1 to TRBJ2-7; the table's D call, TRBD1, has no DNA check behind it. TRBV21-1 is a recognized pseudogene. The CDR3 has 11 amino acids. The CDR3 here is CASSKRPGEYF. CDR3 nucleotide sequence: TGTGCCAGCAGCAAGCGGCCAGGGGAGTACTTC.

The chain recombines TRBV2 with TRBJ1-1; D is undetermined. The CDR3 spans 13 residues. V lost 7 bases, J lost 1 base, and 10 bases lay in between. The germline V gene has CDR1 SNHLY and CDR2 FYNNEI. The CDR3 nucleotides are TGTGCCAGCATTTTCCAGACGAACACTGAAGCTTTCTTT. Amino acid sequence: CASIFQTNTEAFF.

The chain recombines TRBV19 with TRBJ2-2; TRBD2 matches at 9 bases. The CDR3 runs to 17 residues. V lost 5 bases to trimming and J lost 0 bases; unmatched junction nucleotides: 7. The germline V gene has CDR1 LNHDA and CDR2 SQIVND (reference sequence). The chain's CDR3 is CASSPASSGANTGELFF. DNA of the CDR3: TGTGCCAGTAGTCCGGCTTCTAGCGGGGCGAACACCGGGGAGCTGTTTTTT.